These 32 T cell receptor beta chains were sequenced from one sample in a study of blood T cell repertoires in COVID-19 (dated by TCRdb to between 2020 and 2021). The library came from the immunoSEQ multiplex PCR assay. This is the immuneACCESS table as TCRdb keeps it, with only in-frame sequences that have V and J called. A part of the clones is gone; compared with another copy, unresolved V genes explain less than half, and the rest is unexplained. Recorded for this sample are a few hundred thousand clones; around 84% of them occurred a single time. More than 9% of the sample comes from the top ten. The sample was PBMCs or T cells enriched from blood (not recorded which). The receptors originated from a woman aged 18-35 years who had recovered from COVID-19.

The genes are TRBV7-2 and TRBJ2-5; possible D gene TRBD2, 6 bases. The V and J ends lost 5 bases and 5 bases respectively, with 12 bases between them. The length of the CDR3 is 13 residues. Germline V gene sequence: CDR1 SGHTA, CDR2 FQGNSA. CDR3 amino acids: CASSTTREETQYF. As DNA, the CDR3 is TGTGCCAGCAGCACAACTCGGGAGGAGACCCAGTACTTC.

The chain employs TRBV4-2 and TRBJ2-7; 7 positions match TRBD2. The CDR3 extends over 17 amino acids. V was pared by 5 bases and J by 3 bases, with 16 bases of the junction left unmatched. From germline, CDR1 is LGHNA and CDR2 YNFKEQ. CDR3 DNA sequence: TGTGCCAGCAGCTCCTCGGCCCAGCGGGGTGGGGGCTACGAGCAGTACTTC. Its translation: CASSSSAQRGGGYEQYF.

Worth noting for this clone: Other DNA sequences within the sample encode an identical CDR3. V and J are TRBV5-1 and TRBJ1-1; D ambiguous. Germline values: CDR1 SGHRS, CDR2 YFSETQ. Trimming cost V 3 bases and J 5 bases, with 11 bases left between them. This CDR3 spans 13 amino acids. CDR3 sequence (DNA): TGCGCCAGCAGCTGGAAAACGGGGACTGAAGCTTTCTTT. Protein: CASSWKTGTEAFF.

The chain carries TRBV5-6 and TRBJ1-6; possible D gene TRBD1, 5 bases. The CDR3 is 13 amino acids. Germline V gene sequence: CDR1 SGHDT, CDR2 YYEEEE. V dropped 4 bases and J dropped 9 bases, with 11 bases sitting between them. The CDR3 nucleotides are TGTGCCAGCAGCACCCAGGGAGGTTCACCCCTCCACTTT. This codes for CASSTQGGSPLHF.

This clone was seen repeatedly, ten times or more. The sample holds other DNA sequences that translate to the same CDR3. The chain links TRBV7-9 to TRBJ1-5; 7 bases map to TRBD1. CDR3 size: 14 residues. The germline V gene has CDR1 SEHNR and CDR2 FQNEAQ (reference sequence). J gave up 3 bases and V 3 bases, and 2 bases lay outside the gene matches. CDR3 sequence (DNA): TGTGCCAGCAGCTTCACAGGGGCCAATCAGCCCCAGCATTTT. Residues: CASSFTGANQPQHF.

The chain is built from TRBV5-4 and TRBJ1-2; D is uncertain. V was pared by 4 bases and J by 4 bases, with 8 bases between. CDR1 and CDR2 (germline): SGHNT, YYREEE (reference sequence). This CDR3 is 12 amino acids long. CDR3 nucleotide sequence: TGTGCCAGCAGCGTGGGCAGCTATGGCTACACCTTC. It codes for CASSVGSYGYTF.

This rearrangement joins TRBV7-2 to TRBJ1-2; perhaps TRBD1 as D (5 bases). Germline CDR1 SGHTA, CDR2 FQGNSA. This CDR3 contains 12 residues. V gave up 9 bases and J gave up 8 bases, with 16 bases separating them. CDR3 in amino acids: CARSLGGRGYTF. Here the CDR3 DNA reads TGTGCCAGATCCTTGGGGGGGAGAGGCTACACCTTC.

The rearrangement links TRBV28 to TRBJ1-1, with D possibly TRBD1 on 6 matching bases. The V and J ends lost 8 bases and 0 bases respectively, with 13 bases between them. Germline CDR1 MDHEN, CDR2 SYDVKM. The CDR3 consists of 14 residues. CDR3 DNA sequence: TGTGCCAGCGGAAGCTCAGGGGTGAACACTGAAGCTTTCTTT. Protein product: CASGSSGVNTEAFF.

The chain links TRBV28 to TRBJ1-2; 11 positions agree with TRBD1. CDR1 and CDR2 (germline): MDHEN, SYDVKM. V trimming: 4 bases; J trimming: 2 bases; junction bases outside the gene matches: 9. The CDR3 sequence is 17 residues long. The CDR3 coding sequence is TGTGCCAGCAGTTCAGCCTGGACAGGGGGCCAGAACTATGGCTACACCTTC. The encoded protein is CASSSAWTGGQNYGYTF.

CDR3 residues: CASTRQMSNTGELFF. CDR3 nucleotide sequence: TGTGCCAGCACTCGACAGATGTCGAACACCGGGGAGCTGTTTTTT. The chain links TRBV6-5 to TRBJ2-2, with TRBD1 as a possible D gene (5 bases). V lost 7 bases, J lost 0 bases, and 12 bases lay in between. Germline V lookup: CDR1 MNHEY, CDR2 SVGAGI. The CDR3 has 15 amino acids.

J is TRBJ2-7 and V is TRBV3-1 (or the pseudogene TRBV3-2); D ambiguous. Germline CDR1 LGHDT, CDR2 YNNKEL (reference sequence). CDR3 length: 11 amino acids. The ends were cut back, 4 bases at V and 2 bases at J, with 3 bases in the middle. This chain's CDR3 is CASSLTYEQYF. The CDR3 coding sequence is TGTGCCAGCAGCCTCACCTACGAGCAGTACTTC.

The chain links TRBV28 to TRBJ2-1; D is possibly TRBD2 (5 bases). CDR3 size: 17 residues. V lost 4 bases and J lost 0, with 16 bases in between. Germline V CDR1 and CDR2: MDHEN, SYDVKM. CDR3 in amino acids: CASSSLGSASSYNEQFF. For the CDR3, the DNA is TGTGCCAGCAGTTCCCTAGGGAGCGCTAGCTCCTACAATGAGCAGTTCTTC. The full variable domain, with the rest looked up from reference TRBV28 and TRBJ2-1, is DVKVTQSSRYLVKRTGEKVFLECVQDMDHENMFWYRQDPGLGLRLIYFSYDVKMKEKGDIPEGYSVSREKKERFSLILESASTNQTSMYLCASSSLGSASSYNEQFFGPGTRLTVL.

CDR3 sequence: CASSSVPGLLHF. Written as DNA, the CDR3 is TGTGCCAGCAGCTCTGTACCTGGCCTCCTCCACTTT. This chain joins TRBV5-6 and TRBJ1-6; D call uncertain. CDR1 is SGHDT, CDR2 YYEEEE, per germline. V gave up 3 bases and J gave up 15 bases, with 13 bases separating them. CDR3 length equals 12 residues.

The chain links TRBV30 to TRBJ1-4; D is ambiguous. V lost 0 bases to trimming and J lost 0 bases, with 8 bases between them. Germline V CDR1 and CDR2: GTSNPN, SVGIG (reference sequence). The CDR3 covers 15 residues. The CDR3 here is CAWSVLSATNEKLFF. CDR3 bases: TGTGCCTGGAGTGTGCTCAGTGCAACTAATGAAAAACTGTTTTTT.

The V and J genes are TRBV27 and TRBJ1-5; tentative D call: TRBD1 (5 bases). The V end was cut by 3 bases, the J end by 8 bases, with 17 bases between. Germline CDR1 MNHEY, CDR2 SMNVEV (reference sequence). The CDR3 runs 15 residues. CDR3 sequence: CASSFSGHASEPQHF. The CDR3 DNA is TGTGCCAGCAGTTTTAGCGGACACGCATCTGAGCCCCAGCATTTT.

The J gene is TRBJ1-3, the V gene TRBV10-1, with D perhaps TRBD1 (6 bases). Germline values: CDR1 WNHNN, CDR2 SYGVQD (reference sequence). The CDR3 runs to 15 residues. Trimming stripped 0 bases from V and 8 bases from J, with 14 bases between. CDR3 region: CASSESAGVVDTIYF. The CDR3 nucleotides read TGCGCCAGCAGTGAGTCCGCAGGGGTAGTGGACACCATATATTTT.

J is TRBJ2-1 and V is TRBV7-9, with a weak D call TRBD1 (6 bases). The CDR3 sequence is 15 residues long. Looked up from germline, CDR1 is SEHNR and CDR2 is FQNEAQ (reference sequence). Trimming took off 4 bases at V and 2 bases at J, with 12 bases between the two ends. The CDR3 DNA is TGTGCCAGCAGCTCCCGACAGGATCCCTACAATGAGCAGTTCTTC. It specifies CASSSRQDPYNEQFF.

V gene TRBV21-1 combines with J gene TRBJ1-5; the table assigns TRBD1, which was not confirmed against the DNA. TRBV21-1 is annotated as a pseudogene. The CDR3 loop spans 18 amino acids. DNA for the CDR3: TGTGCCAGCAGCACCCGGGACAGGGAGAACGATAGCAATCAGCCCCAGCATTTT. It encodes CASSTRDRENDSNQPQHF.

J is TRBJ2-1 and V is TRBV19, with D perhaps matching TRBD1 (6 bases). The V gene's germline CDR1 is LNHDA and CDR2 SQIVND (reference sequence). V gave up 5 bases and J gave up 3 bases, with 11 bases separating them. CDR3 size: 14 residues. The CDR3 bases are TGTGCCAGTAGTGCCCCGGGACACTACAATGAGCAGTTCTTC. Protein product: CASSAPGHYNEQFF.

J is TRBJ1-3 and V is TRBV10-3; 8 bases match TRBD1. The CDR3 length is 14 residues. Germline V gene data show CDR1 as ENHRY and CDR2 as SYGVKD. The J segment lost 6 bases and the V segment lost 10 bases, leaving 11 bases of the junction unmatched. The CDR3 region is CATGSTGGENTIYF. The CDR3 DNA sequence: TGTGCCACGGGGAGCACAGGGGGAGAAAACACCATATATTTT.

The rearrangement links TRBV2 to TRBJ2-7, with TRBD1 as a possible D gene (5 bases). The V end was cut by 4 bases, the J end by 5 bases, with 18 bases between. In germline, CDR1 is SNHLY, CDR2 FYNNEI. This CDR3 spans 15 amino acids. CDR3 nucleotide sequence: TGTGCCAGCAGTGGATCCCCGTCGACAGCAGACGAGCAGTACTTC. As protein: CASSGSPSTADEQYF.

This chain uses TRBV7-9 with TRBJ1-1, with a tentative D call TRBD1 (5 bases). The length of the CDR3 is 14 residues. Germline lookup yields CDR1 SEHNR and CDR2 FQNEAQ (reference sequence). Trimming shortened V by 5 bases and J by 0 bases, and 10 bases separated the two germline ends. Written as DNA, the CDR3 is TGTGCCAGCAGCCCACAGGTTATGAACACTGAAGCTTTCTTT. It translates to CASSPQVMNTEAFF.

The chain combines TRBV9 with TRBJ1-4; 9 nucleotides align to TRBD1. Trimming at V came to 4 bases and at J to 6 bases, leaving 13 bases not matched to a gene. The CDR3 runs to 17 residues. Germline CDR1 and CDR2: SGDLS and YYNGEE. The CDR3: CASSPGQGGSPHEKLFF. As DNA, the CDR3 is TGTGCCAGCAGCCCGGGACAGGGAGGATCCCCTCATGAAAAACTGTTTTTT. Full variable domain (missing parts from reference TRBV9 and TRBJ1-4): DSGVTQTPKHLITATGQRVTLRCSPRSGDLSVYWYQQSLDQGLQFLIQYYNGEERAKGNILERFSAQQFPDLHSELNLSSLELGDSALYFCASSPGQGGSPHEKLFFGSGTQLSVL.

The rearrangement uses TRBV5-6 and TRBJ2-1; the D gene is possibly TRBD1 (5 bases). V lost 1 base to trimming and J lost 10 bases, with 12 bases between them. The germline gives CDR1 SGHDT, CDR2 YYEEEE. This CDR3 spans 13 amino acids. In DNA form, the CDR3 reads TGTGCCAGCAGCTTGATTCAACGGACAGAGCAGTTCTTC. Translated: CASSLIQRTEQFF.

The chain links TRBV11-2 to TRBJ1-2, with TRBD1 matching 7 bases. V lost 2 bases and J lost 8; bases outside the gene matches: 8. The V gene's germline CDR1 is SGHAT and CDR2 FQNNGV. This CDR3 spans 14 amino acids. The CDR3 bases are TGTGCCAGCAGCTTAAGGACAGGAGCTTTGGGCTACACCTTC. Its translation: CASSLRTGALGYTF.

The gene calls are TRBV15 and TRBJ1-1; perhaps TRBD1 as D (5 bases). V was pared by 1 base and J by 5 bases, with 17 bases between. CDR1 is LNHNV and CDR2 is YYDKDF in the germline V gene (reference sequence). The CDR3 has 16 residues. Written as DNA, the CDR3 is TGTGCCACCAGCAGAGGGCTCGGGGGAGAAGCGACTGAAGCTTTCTTT. As protein: CATSRGLGGEATEAFF.

The CDR3 spells CASSKDRAESGTEAFF. CDR3 DNA sequence: TGTGCCAGCAGCAAGGACAGGGCGGAGAGTGGGACTGAAGCTTTCTTT. The chain combines TRBV21-1 with TRBJ1-1; the table names TRBD1, a call not compared with the DNA. TRBV21-1 is described as a pseudogene. The CDR3 length is 16 residues.

V and J are TRBV11-2 and TRBJ1-1; D not resolved. This CDR3 has 14 residues. CDR1 is SGHAT, CDR2 FQNNGV, per germline. V dropped 0 bases and J dropped 6 bases, with 11 bases sitting between them. The CDR3 region has the DNA TGTGCCAGCAGCTTAGAGGGCTATGCCCCTGAAGCTTTCTTT. Protein product: CASSLEGYAPEAFF.

For this clone: The junction does not match germline at one end; this may be a read error. This chain connects TRBV27 to TRBJ2-1, with unresolved D. Germline values: CDR1 MNHEY, CDR2 SMNVEV (reference sequence). This CDR3 is built from 12 residues. Here the CDR3 reads CASSFSHNEQFF. DNA of the CDR3: TGTGCCAGCAGTTTCTCCCACAATGAGCAGTTCTTC.

This clone was recorded many times. This may be a read error, as it is one base from a much larger clone. This specimen includes other DNA sequences encoding the same CDR3. The chain combines TRBV28 with TRBJ2-7, with a possible D match to TRBD2 (7 bases). The ends were cut back, 6 bases at V and 9 bases at J, with 18 bases in the middle. CDR3 length: 13 amino acids. CDR1 MDHEN and CDR2 SYDVKM come from the germline V gene. CDR3 loop: CASRLTGGGGQYF. The DNA for the CDR3 is TGTGCCAGCAGACTGACCGGGGGAGGGGGGCAGTACTTC.

This chain links TRBV6-5 with TRBJ1-2, with TRBD1 as a possible D gene (5 bases). Germline V gene sequence: CDR1 MNHEY, CDR2 SVGAGI. V gave up 6 bases and J gave up 6 bases, with 14 bases separating them. The length of the CDR3 is 13 residues. The CDR3: CASSKQESNGYTF. The CDR3 nucleotides read TGTGCCAGCAGCAAACAGGAGTCCAATGGCTACACCTTC.

The CDR3 nucleotides are TGCGCCAGCAGTGAGAATCAAGGGGCCAATGAAAAACTGTTTTTT. Its protein product is CASSENQGANEKLFF. This chain connects TRBV10-2 to TRBJ1-4; the D gene is possibly TRBD1 (5 bases). V lost 2 bases and J lost 5, with 12 bases in between. The CDR3 consists of 15 residues. Germline CDR1 is WSHSY and CDR2 is SAAADI.